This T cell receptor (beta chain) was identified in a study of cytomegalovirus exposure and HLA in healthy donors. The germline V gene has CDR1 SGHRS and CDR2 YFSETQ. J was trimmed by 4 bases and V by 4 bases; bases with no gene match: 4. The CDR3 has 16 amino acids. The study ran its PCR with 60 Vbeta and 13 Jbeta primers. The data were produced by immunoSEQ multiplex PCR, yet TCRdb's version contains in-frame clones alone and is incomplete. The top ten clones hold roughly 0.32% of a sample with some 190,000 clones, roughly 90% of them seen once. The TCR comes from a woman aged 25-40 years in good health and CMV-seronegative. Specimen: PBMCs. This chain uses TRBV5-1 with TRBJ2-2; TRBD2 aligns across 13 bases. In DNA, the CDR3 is TGCGCCAGCAGCGCTGGACTAGCGGGAGTCACCGGGGAGCTGTTTTTT. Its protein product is CASSAGLAGVTGELFF.